These 25 T cell receptor beta chains were sequenced from one sample in a study of T cell repertoires in cytomegalovirus infection. TCRdb called the reads again in MiXCR, with one record for every CDR3 protein. The table includes a few hundred thousand distinct CDR3 sequences, roughly a third detected once. Their recognized antigens are unknown. Sequencing was performed on cultured PBMCs, taken from culture after CMV antigen stimulation. The origin of the receptors is a human donor in good health (CMV status not recorded). Some clones in this sample may be carry-over from other donors' samples.

This clonotype appeared many times. The rearrangement uses TRBV7-9 and TRBJ2-2; 10 bases line up with TRBD1. This CDR3 region has 16 residues. With V trimmed by 3 bases and J by 3 bases, 4 bases remained unmatched. Germline V CDR1 and CDR2: SEHNR, FQNEAQ (reference sequence). Here the CDR3 DNA reads TGTGCCAGCAGCTTGCGACAGGGGGCCGACACCGGGGAGCTGTTTTTT. Translation: CASSLRQGADTGELFF.

The V gene is TRBV6-5, the J gene TRBJ2-2; 12 positions agree with TRBD1. The CDR3 runs to 14 residues. Trimming took 6 bases from V and 10 from J; bases not matched to a gene: 6. The germline gives CDR1 MNHEY, CDR2 SVGAGI. Written as DNA, the CDR3 is TGTGCCAGCAGCCCCGGGACAGGGGGCGTGGAGCTGTTTTTT. Translating it yields CASSPGTGGVELFF.

This chain links TRBV20-1 with TRBJ2-3; D gene unclear. Trimming shortened V by 7 bases and J by 6 bases, and 14 bases separated the two germline ends. Germline CDR1 is DFQATT and CDR2 is SNEGSKA (reference sequence). This CDR3 has 12 residues. CDR3 in DNA: TGCAGTGGTACTTCTCCATGGGATACGCAGTATTTT. This codes for CSGTSPWDTQYF.

V gene TRBV4-1 combines with J gene TRBJ2-3; D gene unclear. The CDR3 has 13 amino acids. Germline CDR1 is MGHRA and CDR2 is YSYEKL. The V gene lost 1 base and the J gene lost 3 bases, with 5 bases spanning the gap. Here the CDR3 DNA reads TGCGCCAGCAGCCAAGGCTGGACAGATACGCAGTATTTT. Amino acids: CASSQGWTDTQYF.

J is TRBJ2-5 and V is TRBV10-3; D is possibly TRBD2 (6 bases). Germline V gene sequence: CDR1 ENHRY, CDR2 SYGVKD. Trimming took 0 bases from V and 4 from J, leaving 6 bases between them. This CDR3 has 13 residues. For the CDR3, the DNA is TGTGCCATCAGTGAGTCGGGGGGAGAGACCCAGTACTTC. Amino acids: CAISESGGETQYF.

V usage is TRBV27 and J usage is TRBJ2-1, with D possibly called TRBD1 or TRBD2 (5 bases each). This CDR3 is 14 amino acids long. Germline V gene sequence: CDR1 MNHEY, CDR2 SMNVEV (reference sequence). V lost 5 bases to trimming and J lost 5 bases, with 13 bases between them. CDR3 residues: CASSTSGTHNEQFF. CDR3 DNA: TGTGCCAGCAGTACATCCGGGACCCACAATGAGCAGTTCTTC.

This clonotype was found a few times. J is TRBJ2-3 and V is TRBV20-1; D possibly corresponds to TRBD1 (6 bases). The germline gives CDR1 DFQATT, CDR2 SNEGSKA (reference sequence). This CDR3 is built from 14 residues. V lost 3 bases to trimming and J lost 3 bases, with 13 bases between them. CDR3 amino acids: CSARLQGWTDTQYF. In DNA form, the CDR3 reads TGCAGTGCTAGGCTGCAGGGGTGGACAGATACGCAGTATTTT.

V usage is TRBV27 and J usage is TRBJ2-2; D remains unclear. Trimming shortened V by 6 bases and J by 6 bases, and 14 bases separated the two germline ends. The germline CDR1 and CDR2 sequences are MNHEY and SMNVEV (reference sequence). CDR3 size: 14 residues. The CDR3 DNA reads TGTGCCAGCAGACCACAGTCTCCCCCCGGGGAGCTGTTTTTT. It is translated as CASRPQSPPGELFF.

This clonotype appeared many times. J is TRBJ1-2 and V is TRBV7-6; weak D call: TRBD1 (5 bases). CDR3 length: 14 residues. The germline V gene has CDR1 SGHVS and CDR2 FNYEAQ. V lost 1 base to trimming and J lost 1 base, with 7 bases between them. In DNA, the CDR3 is TGTGCCAGCAGCTTAGGGCAGGGTAACTATGGCTACACCTTC. Translation: CASSLGQGNYGYTF. Complete variable domain (other parts from reference TRBV7-6 and TRBJ1-2): GAGVSQSPRYKVTKRGQDVALRCDPISGHVSLYWYRQALGQGPEFLTYFNYEAQQDKSGLPNDRFSAERPEGSISTLTIQRTEQRDSAMYRCASSLGQGNYGYTFGSGTRLTVV.

The chain employs TRBV7-9 and TRBJ2-7; 10 bases are shared with TRBD1. Germline loops: CDR1 SEHNR, CDR2 FQNEAQ (reference sequence). This CDR3 spans 17 amino acids. Losses at the gene ends were 4 bases for V and 0 bases for J; bases not matched to a gene: 9. CDR3 protein: CASSSTDRGRSSYEQYF. DNA for the CDR3: TGTGCCAGCAGCTCGACCGACAGGGGGCGTTCCTCCTACGAGCAGTACTTC.

This chain uses TRBV20-1 with TRBJ2-1; D not resolved. The CDR3 sequence is 15 residues long. V gave up 0 bases and J gave up 3 bases, with 12 bases separating them. In germline, CDR1 is DFQATT, CDR2 SNEGSKA (reference sequence). The CDR3 nucleotides are TGCAGTGCTAGAGATCCAAAGCAAAACTACAATGAGCAGTTCTTC. It specifies CSARDPKQNYNEQFF.

This clonotype was detected a few times. The chain recombines TRBV7-9 with TRBJ2-7; 12 positions agree with TRBD2. Germline V gene sequence: CDR1 SEHNR, CDR2 FQNEAQ (reference sequence). This CDR3 has 16 residues. Trimming at V came to 4 bases and at J to 2 bases, leaving 6 bases not matched to a gene. The CDR3 DNA follows: TGTGCCAGCAGCTCACTAGCGGGAGGTCGCACCTACGAGCAGTACGTC. It translates to CASSSLAGGRTYEQYV.

This clonotype showed up many times. The genes are TRBV10-3 and TRBJ1-1, with D possibly TRBD1 on 5 matching bases. Trimming cost V 7 bases and J 5 bases, with 20 bases left between them. The CDR3 has 15 residues. Germline V gives CDR1 ENHRY, CDR2 SYGVKD. CDR3: CAITGQLGHGTEAFF. Here the CDR3 DNA reads TGTGCCATCACAGGACAATTAGGGCATGGGACTGAAGCTTTCTTT.

The CDR3 sequence: CAISASGTSYEQYF. Written as DNA, the CDR3 is TGTGCCATCAGTGCTAGCGGGACCTCCTACGAGCAGTACTTC. The rearrangement links TRBV10-3 to TRBJ2-7; 9 nucleotides align to TRBD2. Per the germline V gene, CDR1 is ENHRY and CDR2 is SYGVKD. With V trimmed by 4 bases and J by 0 bases, 1 base remained unmatched. The CDR3 sequence is 14 residues long.

This clonotype was seen many times. CDR3 nucleotides: TGTGCCAGCAGCTATCGGACAGGGAGACTAGCGGTAAACACCGGGGAGCTGTTTTTT. It yields the protein CASSYRTGRLAVNTGELFF. J is TRBJ2-2 and V is TRBV7-2, with D perhaps matching TRBD2 (9 bases). Per germline, CDR1 SGHTA and CDR2 FQGNSA. Trimming removed 4 bases at V and 2 bases at J, with 23 bases between. There are 19 residues in the CDR3.

This clonotype appeared a few times. The genes are TRBV7-6 and TRBJ2-3; 12 nucleotides agree with TRBD2. Trimming removed 5 bases from V and 3 bases from J; junction bases left unmatched: 6. From germline, CDR1 is SGHVS and CDR2 FNYEAQ. CDR3 size: 16 residues. The DNA of the CDR3 is TGTGCCAGCAGCGAAGGACTAGCGGGATTTACAGATACGCAGTATTTT. Its protein product is CASSEGLAGFTDTQYF.

This clonotype occurred many times. One end of the junction varies from germline; a read error may be responsible. V is TRBV5-1 and J is TRBJ2-3, with TRBD2 matching over 10 bases. In germline, CDR1 is SGHRS, CDR2 YFSETQ. This CDR3 region has 15 residues. This CDR3 is CASSLLAGSTDTQYF. For the CDR3, the DNA is TGTGCCAGCAGCTTACTAGCGGGGAGCACAGATACGCAGTATTTT.

V and J are TRBV9 and TRBJ2-5; D uncertain. Germline assignment: CDR1 SGDLS and CDR2 YYNGEE. Trimming took 0 bases from V and 5 from J, leaving 11 bases between them. The CDR3 sequence is 14 residues long. The CDR3 sequence is CASSVGGGFETQYF. The CDR3 bases are TGTGCCAGCAGCGTAGGGGGTGGTTTTGAGACCCAGTACTTC.

The chain is built from TRBV24-1 and TRBJ2-1; no definite D call. Trimming cost V 5 bases and J 6 bases, with 13 bases left between them. Germline CDR1 KGHDR, CDR2 SFDVKD. The CDR3 loop spans 14 amino acids. The CDR3 DNA reads as TGTGCCACCAGTGCCCTGTCCGAGCTCAATGAGCAGTTCTTC. This encodes CATSALSELNEQFF.

This rearrangement joins TRBV7-3 to TRBJ2-6, with 7 nucleotides matching TRBD1. The CDR3 has 18 residues. V shed 0 bases and J 0 bases; nucleotides not matched to a gene: 5. Germline V gives CDR1 SGHTA, CDR2 FQGTGA. The CDR3 loop reads CASSLTGTATSGANVLTF. CDR3 DNA sequence: TGTGCCAGCAGCTTAACCGGGACAGCGACCTCTGGGGCCAACGTCCTGACTTTC.

The chain couples TRBV4-1 to TRBJ1-2, with 7 positions matching TRBD1. Germline CDR1 reads MGHRA; CDR2 reads YSYEKL. The CDR3 is 14 amino acids. Trimming took 3 bases from V and 1 from J; bases not matched to a gene: 2. This CDR3 reads CASSHDRVNYGYTF. The CDR3 coding sequence is TGCGCCAGCAGCCATGACAGGGTTAACTATGGCTACACCTTC.

The CDR3 nucleotides read TGTGCCAGCAGCTTCCCTGACAGGGGGGTCACCGGGGAGCTGTTTTTT. This encodes CASSFPDRGVTGELFF. J is TRBJ2-2 and V is TRBV7-8; the match to TRBD1 covers 9 bases. CDR3 length: 16 residues. J was trimmed by 4 bases and V by 3 bases; bases with no gene match: 6. Germline-derived CDR1 and CDR2 are SGHVS and FQNEAQ. Filled out from reference TRBV7-8 and TRBJ2-2, the complete variable domain reads GAGVSQSPRYKVAKRGQDVALRCDPISGHVSLFWYQQALGQGPEFLTYFQNEAQLDKSGLPSDRFFAERPEGSVSTLKIQRTQQEDSAVYLCASSFPDRGVTGELFFGEGSRLTVL.

This clonotype was detected ten times or more. The V gene is TRBV7-2, the J gene TRBJ2-7, with 9 nucleotides matching TRBD1. V dropped 1 base and J dropped 4; count of bases not matched to a gene: 8. Germline values: CDR1 SGHTA, CDR2 FQGNSA. This CDR3 has 16 amino acids. The CDR3 loop is CASSLVPGQGMYEQYF. CDR3 nucleotide sequence: TGTGCCAGCAGCTTAGTTCCGGGACAGGGAATGTACGAGCAGTACTTC.

This chain links TRBV5-1 with TRBJ2-5; possibly TRBD1 for D (6 bases). Germline V gene sequence: CDR1 SGHRS, CDR2 YFSETQ. The CDR3 runs to 16 residues. Trimming cost V 0 bases and J 4 bases, with 16 bases left between them. CDR3 loop: CASSLGGLSGTETQYF. The DNA for the CDR3 is TGCGCCAGCAGCTTGGGGGGGCTCTCCGGGACAGAGACCCAGTACTTC.

The V gene is TRBV6-2 or TRBV6-3, the J gene TRBJ2-1, with 8 nucleotides matching TRBD2. This CDR3 comprises 17 residues. The J segment lost 6 bases and the V segment lost 7 bases, leaving 17 bases of the junction unmatched. CDR1 MNHEY and CDR2 SVGEGT come from the germline V gene. CDR3 sequence reads: CASTTSGAGLGGNEQFF. The CDR3 DNA reads as TGTGCCAGCACCACCTCCGGGGCGGGACTAGGGGGCAATGAGCAGTTCTTC.